These 32 T cell receptor beta chains share one sample of origin, sequenced in a study of prognosis after radiotherapy for stage I lung cancer. Two rounds of multiplex PCR amplified TCR beta CDR3 from genomic DNA. Each TRBV and TRBJ gene had its own primer in the first PCR round. TCRdb reprocessed the multiplex PCR reads via MiXCR and lists one record per CDR3 protein. Among about 21,000 distinct CDR3 sequences, roughly 45% were seen once, and the ten largest hold roughly a third. Here the sequenced sample was PBMCs, taken before or after stereotactic body radiation therapy (not recorded which). The origin of the receptors is a donor over 45 with non-small cell lung cancer.

This clonotype was recorded a few times. An end of the junction differs from the germline gene, which may be a read error. The chain couples TRBV3-1 to TRBJ1-4; D not resolved. This CDR3 has 12 residues. Germline V gives CDR1 LGHDT, CDR2 YNNKEL (reference sequence). The CDR3 nucleotides are TGTGCCAGCAGCCAATTTACAGAAAAACCGTTTTTT. Residues: CASSQFTEKPFF.

This clonotype has a single count. Being one base from a much bigger clone, this may be a read error. This sequence joins TRBV15 and TRBJ2-4; perhaps TRBD2 as D (6 bases). Deletions cut 1 base from V and 16 bases from J, with 20 bases between. The CDR3 runs 14 residues. Germline loops: CDR1 LNHNV, CDR2 YYDKDF (reference sequence). CDR3 in DNA: TGTGCCACCAGCAGAGTGGGCGGGGTTGAGACCCATTACTTC. It specifies CATSRVGGVETHYF.

This clonotype came up many times. V gene TRBV20-1 combines with J gene TRBJ1-6; D is undetermined. CDR1 and CDR2 from the germline V gene are DFQATT and SNEGSKA (reference sequence). The CDR3 covers 16 residues. With 0 bases removed from V and 1 base from J, the gap between germline ends came to 10 bases. The CDR3 sequence is CSARDLAGSYNSPLHF. In nucleotides, the CDR3 is TGCAGTGCTAGAGATCTGGCGGGGTCCTATAATTCACCCCTCCACTTT.

The V and J genes are TRBV18 and TRBJ2-7; no reliable D call. Germline V gene sequence: CDR1 KGHSH, CDR2 LQKENI. The CDR3 loop spans 16 amino acids. V was cut by 2 bases and J by 2 bases, with 16 bases left in between. The CDR3: CASSPSNRAIAYEQYF. The CDR3 region has the DNA TGTGCCAGCTCACCAAGTAACAGAGCCATAGCCTACGAGCAGTACTTC.

This clonotype was seen repeatedly, ten times or more. The chain is built from TRBV7-2 and TRBJ1-4; D not certain. The CDR3 length is 13 residues. CDR1 SGHTA and CDR2 FQGNSA come from the germline V gene. With 5 bases removed from V and 3 bases from J, the gap between germline ends came to 7 bases. DNA of the CDR3: TGTGCCAGCAGCGAACAGTCTAATGAAAAACTGTTTTTT. Protein sequence: CASSEQSNEKLFF.

The rearrangement links TRBV6-2 or TRBV6-3 to TRBJ2-1; D might be TRBD2 (6 bases). Germline CDR1 is MNHEY and CDR2 is SVGEGT. The CDR3 contains 14 residues. The V and J ends lost 6 bases and 3 bases respectively, with 12 bases between them. DNA for the CDR3: TGTGCCAGCAGCCTGGCGGGGAACTACAATGAGCAGTTCTTC. The encoded protein is CASSLAGNYNEQFF.

There are many counts of this clonotype. The chain joins TRBV6-5 to TRBJ1-2, with 8 positions matching TRBD1. The CDR3 is made up of 15 amino acids. Germline CDR1 reads MNHEY; CDR2 reads SVGAGI. V lost 1 base, J lost 9 bases, and 10 bases stayed unmatched. In nucleotides, the CDR3 is TGTGCCAGCAGTTACTACTTTCTGGACAGGGCTAGCTACACCTTC. Protein sequence: CASSYYFLDRASYTF.

The rearrangement links TRBV7-9 to TRBJ2-1, with D perhaps given as TRBD1 or TRBD2 (5 bases each). Germline assignment: CDR1 SEHNR and CDR2 FQNEAQ (reference sequence). Trimming removed 1 base at V and 6 bases at J, with 13 bases between. The CDR3 sequence is 15 residues long. The CDR3 region is CASSLVGDLGNEQFF. The CDR3 DNA reads TGTGCCAGCAGCTTAGTGGGGGATTTGGGCAATGAGCAGTTCTTC.

This clonotype was seen at least ten times. J is TRBJ1-4 and V is TRBV5-1; 8 nucleotides match TRBD1. The ends lost 2 bases at V and 6 bases at J; junction bases unmatched: 3. The CDR3 is 14 residues long. The germline gives CDR1 SGHRS, CDR2 YFSETQ. CDR3 bases: TGCGCCAGCAGCTTAGGGACAGGATATGAAAAACTGTTTTTT. This encodes CASSLGTGYEKLFF.

This clonotype was detected ten times or more. The chain links TRBV20-1 to TRBJ2-1; 8 nucleotides agree with TRBD2. Trimming took 0 bases from V and 0 from J; bases not matched to a gene: 13. Germline V gene sequence: CDR1 DFQATT, CDR2 SNEGSKA (reference sequence). The CDR3 extends over 19 amino acids. CDR3 sequence: CSARDRSSGIGRSYNEQFF. The CDR3 bases are TGCAGTGCTAGAGATCGGAGTAGCGGGATAGGTCGCTCCTACAATGAGCAGTTCTTC.

This clonotype was counted only a few times. This chain uses TRBV30 with TRBJ2-1, with D hard to call. The V end was cut by 1 base, the J end by 2 bases, with 6 bases between. The CDR3 totals 13 residues. Germline CDR1 reads GTSNPN; CDR2 reads SVGIG (reference sequence). CDR3 residues: CAWSDSAYNEQFF. CDR3 nucleotide sequence: TGTGCCTGGAGTGACAGTGCCTACAATGAGCAGTTCTTC.

Within the sample, this clonotype is medium-sized. This rearrangement joins TRBV5-1 to TRBJ2-1; 9 nucleotides match TRBD2. The length of the CDR3 is 18 residues. CDR1 and CDR2 from the germline V gene are SGHRS and YFSETQ. After removal of 5 bases from V and 8 bases from J, the junction contained 20 bases not matched to a gene. The CDR3: CASRKGVVVAGVSDEQFF. For the CDR3, the DNA is TGCGCCAGCAGAAAGGGAGTGGTAGTAGCGGGAGTTTCGGATGAGCAGTTCTTC.

This clonotype was recorded at least ten times. V is TRBV4-1 and J is TRBJ1-1, with 8 bases aligning to TRBD1. The germline V gene encodes CDR1 MGHRA and CDR2 YSYEKL. The junction had 1 base not matched to a gene; V was cut back by 5 bases and J by 8 bases. CDR3 length: 11 amino acids. The CDR3 spells CASSGQGEAFF. The CDR3 coding sequence is TGCGCCAGCAGCGGACAGGGCGAAGCTTTCTTT.

This clonotype was counted at least ten times. The chain links TRBV2 to TRBJ2-5; D is unclear. CDR3 length: 14 residues. Germline CDR1 SNHLY, CDR2 FYNNEI. The germline V and J ends were trimmed by 7 bases and 1 base, with 13 bases remaining between them. CDR3 sequence reads: CASNWNGRQETQYF. The DNA for the CDR3 is TGTGCCAGCAATTGGAACGGGCGCCAAGAGACCCAGTACTTC.

J is TRBJ2-1 and V is TRBV6-1; 7 nucleotides align to TRBD2. The germline gives CDR1 MNHNS, CDR2 SASEGT. This CDR3 has 16 residues. Germline trimming cut 7 bases from V and 5 bases from J; bases unmatched to any gene: 14. The CDR3 bases are TGTGCCAGCATCCCCGGGACTATCTTAGGGGACAATGAGCAGTTCTTC. Its translation is CASIPGTILGDNEQFF.

This chain connects TRBV4-1 to TRBJ1-4; the D gene is possibly TRBD1 (6 bases). Per the germline V gene, CDR1 is MGHRA and CDR2 is YSYEKL. The CDR3 totals 14 residues. V lost 1 base, J lost 8 bases, and 11 bases lay in between. The CDR3 reads CASSQVGAGEKLFF. The CDR3, as DNA: TGCGCCAGCAGCCAAGTGGGGGCCGGAGAAAAACTGTTTTTT.

This clonotype was detected ten times or more. This chain uses TRBV30 with TRBJ2-7; 16 bases are a match to TRBD2. V dropped 2 bases and J dropped 2; count of bases not matched to a gene: 9. The CDR3 consists of 18 residues. The germline V gene has CDR1 GTSNPN and CDR2 SVGIG (reference sequence). In DNA, the CDR3 is TGTGCCTGGAGTTATAAACCCGGGACTAGCGGGAGGGCCTACGAGCAGTACTTC. It yields the protein CAWSYKPGTSGRAYEQYF.

J is TRBJ2-7 and V is TRBV19; D call uncertain. V dropped 3 bases and J dropped 4 bases, with 10 bases sitting between them. The CDR3 has 13 amino acids. The germline gives CDR1 LNHDA, CDR2 SQIVND (reference sequence). The CDR3 loop is CASSIGQHYEQYF. CDR3 DNA sequence: TGTGCCAGTAGTATTGGGCAGCATTACGAGCAGTACTTC.

The chain recombines TRBV6-2 or TRBV6-3 with TRBJ2-2; TRBD2 agrees at 15 bases. In germline, CDR1 is MNHEY, CDR2 SVGEGT. The CDR3 has 18 residues. After removal of 5 bases from V and 11 bases from J, the junction contained 15 bases not matched to a gene. The CDR3 loop is CASSDGLAGGPVVGELFF. CDR3 nucleotide sequence: TGTGCCAGCAGTGACGGACTAGCGGGAGGGCCGGTAGTCGGTGAGCTGTTTTTT.

This clonotype has just one count. At one boundary the junction diverges from the germline segment, which might be a read error. The rearrangement uses TRBV6-5 and TRBJ2-7; 8 bases match TRBD2. The CDR3 consists of 15 residues. Germline V CDR1 and CDR2: MNHEY, SVGAGI. This CDR3 reads CDSSSRGTRRIVQYF. CDR3 nucleotide sequence: TGTGACAGCAGTTCCAGAGGGACTAGACGGATCGTACAGTACTTC.

This clonotype was observed many times. The CDR3 loop is CASKPQVQETQYF. DNA of the CDR3: TGCGCCAGCAAACCCCAGGTTCAAGAGACCCAGTACTTC. The gene calls are TRBV5-1 and TRBJ2-5; D uncertain. This CDR3 is built from 13 residues. Looked up from germline, CDR1 is SGHRS and CDR2 is YFSETQ. V lost 6 bases and J lost 2, with 11 bases in between.

This clonotype was seen once. The rearrangement joins TRBV5-1 to TRBJ2-1; D is possibly TRBD2 (5 bases). This CDR3 is 15 amino acids long. The V end lost 1 base, the J end lost 2 bases, and 10 bases lay between the germline ends. Germline V gene lookup returns CDR1 SGHRS and CDR2 YFSETQ. The CDR3 protein is CASSLPQEAYNEQFF. CDR3 DNA sequence: TGCGCCAGCAGCTTGCCTCAGGAGGCCTACAATGAGCAGTTCTTC. Using reference TRBV5-1 and TRBJ2-1 for the parts outside the CDR3, the full variable domain is KAGVTQTPRYLIKTRGQQVTLSCSPISGHRSVSWYQQTPGQGLQFLFEYFSETQRNKGNFPGRFSGRQFSNSRSEMNVSTLELGDSALYLCASSLPQEAYNEQFFGPGTRLTVL.

This clonotype showed up many times. V is TRBV20-1 and J is TRBJ2-1; 8 bases are a match to TRBD2. The junction had 10 bases not matched to a gene; V was cut back by 6 bases and J by 6 bases. CDR1 DFQATT and CDR2 SNEGSKA come from the germline V gene (reference sequence). The CDR3 runs 14 residues. The CDR3 region is CSAIRAAGGNEQFF. The CDR3 nucleotides read TGCAGTGCCATCAGGGCGGCGGGAGGCAATGAGCAGTTCTTC.

With respect to this clonotype: Given a far larger clone just one base away, this is likely a sequencing read error. The chain recombines TRBV6-4 with TRBJ2-7; D gene ambiguous. The length of the CDR3 is 13 residues. Germline lookup yields CDR1 MRHNA and CDR2 SNTAGT. CDR3 in amino acids: CASSYSESYEHYF. The CDR3 DNA is TGTGCCAGCAGTTACTCGGAATCCTACGAGCATTACTTC.

This clonotype was seen only a few times. Written as DNA, the CDR3 is TGTGCCAGCAGCCCAGGGTTGGACTATGGCTACACCTTC. Amino acid sequence: CASSPGLDYGYTF. The chain combines TRBV7-2 with TRBJ1-2; tentative D call: TRBD1 (5 bases). This CDR3 is 13 amino acids long. The germline gives CDR1 SGHTA, CDR2 FQGNSA. The V gene lost 5 bases and the J gene lost 3 bases, with 10 bases spanning the gap.

This clonotype is deemed medium-sized. The chain links TRBV27 to TRBJ1-6; 9 bases align to TRBD1. Germline V CDR1 and CDR2: MNHEY, SMNVEV (reference sequence). V shed 7 bases, J shed 0 bases, and the junction held 7 bases outside the gene matches. The CDR3 spans 17 residues. CDR3 amino acids: CASTRGQGLSYNSPLHF. The CDR3 DNA sequence: TGTGCCAGCACTAGGGGACAGGGACTCTCCTATAATTCACCCCTCCACTTT.

This clonotype has a handful of counts. Since a much larger clone is just one base distant, this may be a read error. The gene calls are TRBV2 and TRBJ2-5, with 7 bases matching TRBD2. There are 16 residues in the CDR3. The germline CDR1 and CDR2 sequences are SNHLY and FYNNEI. The junction had 12 bases not matched to a gene; V was cut back by 3 bases and J by 5 bases. CDR3 amino acids: CASSEVGTIGTETQYF. The CDR3 DNA follows: TGTGCCAGCAGTGAGGTGGGGACTATTGGTACGGAGACCCAGTACTTC.

This clonotype was observed many times. This chain uses TRBV5-6 with TRBJ2-7; 9 nucleotides align to TRBD2. The CDR3 runs to 14 residues. Per the germline V gene, CDR1 is SGHDT and CDR2 is YYEEEE. With V trimmed by 2 bases and J by 7 bases, 7 bases remained unmatched. CDR3 DNA sequence: TGTGCCAGCAGCTTCGTGAGCGGGAGGTCAGAGCAGTACTTC. Translated, it gives CASSFVSGRSEQYF.

In this sample, this clonotype turned up many times. The V gene is TRBV24-1, the J gene TRBJ2-1; TRBD2 is a possible D gene (6 bases). From germline, CDR1 is KGHDR and CDR2 SFDVKD. With 3 bases removed from V and 5 bases from J, the gap between germline ends came to 16 bases. There are 16 residues in the CDR3. CDR3 in DNA: TGTGCCACCAGTGATGTTCCTCTAGCGATACACAATGAGCAGTTCTTC. Its translation: CATSDVPLAIHNEQFF.

CDR3 sequence: CASSYRALGRRTDTQYF. CDR3 nucleotides: TGTGCCAGCAGTTACAGAGCTCTGGGGCGTCGCACAGATACGCAGTATTTT. The chain uses TRBV6-5 and TRBJ2-3; D perhaps matches TRBD1 (5 bases). The CDR3 spans 17 residues. Germline V lookup: CDR1 MNHEY, CDR2 SVGAGI. The V gene lost 2 bases and the J gene lost 1 base, with 16 bases spanning the gap.

This clonotype was observed many times. The chain employs TRBV20-1 and TRBJ2-5, with TRBD2 matching over 8 bases. This CDR3 has 15 residues. Germline assignment: CDR1 DFQATT and CDR2 SNEGSKA (reference sequence). With 3 bases clipped from V and 5 bases from J, the junction kept 11 bases outside the gene matches. CDR3 protein: CSASTSGGSMETQYF. In DNA form, the CDR3 reads TGCAGTGCTAGTACCTCGGGAGGGAGTATGGAGACCCAGTACTTC.

A single count supports this clonotype. A much larger clone differs by one base, so this may be a read error. The chain joins TRBV4-2 to TRBJ2-5; D gene uncertain. Germline V gives CDR1 LGHNA, CDR2 YNFKEQ. Trimming removed 1 base from V and 1 base from J, with 10 bases in between. CDR3 length: 15 residues. The CDR3 sequence: CASSQVVASQETQYF. CDR3 bases: TGTGCCAGCAGCCAAGTCGTCGCGTCCCAAGAGACCCAGTACTTC.